This entry concerns a single T cell receptor beta chain. Antigen specificity is unknown. Germline loops: CDR1 DFQATT, CDR2 SNEGSKA (reference sequence). The CDR3 is 15 residues long. Trimming cost V 0 bases and J 5 bases, with 14 bases left between them. TCRdb re-called the RACE reads with MiXCR, one entry per CDR3 protein. The sample consists of 200,000 to 300,000 distinct CDR3 sequences, about 9% of them appearing once. The source of the sample is a study of human T cells and chemical hapten exposure. Notes on the study in general: Donors were affected by alopecia, so their immune reaction might vary from that of healthy individuals.

Sample time point: pre-sensitization, week 0. Treatment of the sample: therapeutic diphenylcyclopropenone sensitization with weekly scalp DPC. Sequenced material: whole blood, taken in connection with sensitization to the hapten diphenylcyclopropenone (DPC). The chain combines TRBV20-1 with TRBJ2-1; the D gene could be TRBD1 or TRBD2 (5 bases each). This sequence originates from a woman between 40 and 50 years old with alopecia areata. Some clones in this sample may be carry-over from other donors' samples. The DNA of the CDR3 is TGCAGTGCTAGAGATCCCAGGGAGCGAGACAATGAGCAGTTCTTC. It yields the protein CSARDPRERDNEQFF.